Following are 7 T cell receptor beta chains from one sample sequenced in a study of blood T cells in healthy people across ages. A second PCR of about 6 to 11 cycles used a sample-barcoded 5' primer and a J-beta primer mix. One entry per CDR3 protein results from TCRdb running MiXCR on the 5' RACE reads. The sample has around 1,800,000 distinct CDR3 sequences, 39% seen once. Sequencing was carried out using blood. These receptors were taken from a human donor in good health.

This chain links TRBV29-1 with TRBJ1-4; D is undetermined. Germline CDR1 reads SQVTM; CDR2 reads ANQGSEA. Trimming pared 4 bases from V and 4 bases from J, leaving 16 bases between. This CDR3 comprises 15 residues. CDR3 DNA: TGCAGCGTTGGAATTTCGGGAGGCCTTAATGAAAAACTGTTTTTT. Protein: CSVGISGGLNEKLFF.

This clonotype was counted only a few times. The rearrangement uses TRBV15 and TRBJ2-3, with D perhaps matching TRBD2 (5 bases). The CDR3 extends over 15 amino acids. V lost 5 bases, J lost 2 bases, and 14 bases lay in between. From germline, CDR1 is LNHNV and CDR2 YYDKDF (reference sequence). CDR3 nucleotides: TGTGCCACCAGCGTCCGGGGTCCCCCCACAGATACGCAGTATTTT. Translation gives CATSVRGPPTDTQYF.

In its sample, this clonotype was seen a few times. The CDR3 loop is CASSSPLHRGTEAFF. CDR3 sequence (DNA): TGTGCCAGCAGTTCCCCCCTTCACAGGGGCACTGAAGCTTTCTTT. V is TRBV6-5 and J is TRBJ1-1; TRBD1 matches 7 bases. The CDR3 extends over 15 amino acids. The trim removed 4 bases at V and 4 bases at J, leaving 9 bases unmatched. Germline CDR1 is MNHEY and CDR2 is SVGAGI.

This chain uses TRBV29-1 with TRBJ1-2; TRBD1 might be the D (6 bases). This CDR3 is built from 13 residues. V was trimmed by 4 bases and J by 3 bases, leaving 12 bases between them. Germline V gene lookup returns CDR1 SQVTM and CDR2 ANQGSEA. CDR3 region: CSVGVGADYGYTF. As DNA, the CDR3 is TGCAGCGTTGGAGTGGGGGCGGACTATGGCTACACCTTC.

This clonotype has only one observation. This CDR3 is CASSPEDQRASNNSPLHF. CDR3 in DNA: TGTGCCAGCAGCCCGGAGGATCAGCGCGCATCCAATAATTCACCCCTCCACTTT. The V and J genes are TRBV4-2 and TRBJ1-6; D is unclear. The CDR3 spans 18 residues. CDR1 and CDR2 (germline): LGHNA, YNFKEQ. V lost 4 bases, J lost 5 bases, and 21 bases lay in between.

About this clonotype itself: At one end the junction does not follow the germline gene, possibly because of a read error. This chain joins TRBV5-1 and TRBJ2-1, with 10 bases aligning to TRBD2. Germline assignment: CDR1 SGHRS and CDR2 YFSETQ. The CDR3 length is 15 residues. In DNA, the CDR3 is TGCACCAGCAGGATAGCGGGGGGACTCAACAATGAGCAGTTCTTC. Amino acid sequence: CTSRIAGGLNNEQFF.

This clonotype was picked up one time. The V and J genes are TRBV11-2 and TRBJ1-1; 7 bases agree with TRBD1. V trimming: 6 bases; J trimming: 3 bases; junction bases outside the gene matches: 10. The CDR3 has 15 amino acids. CDR1 is SGHAT and CDR2 is FQNNGV in the germline V gene. The CDR3 DNA follows: TGTGCCAGCAGTTATGTCCCAGGGGGTTACACTGAAGCTTTCTTT. The encoded protein is CASSYVPGGYTEAFF.